The rows below give T cell receptor beta chains drawn from one sample of a study of cytotoxic CD8 clonotypes in ibrutinib-treated CLL. Sequenced by immunoSEQ multiplex PCR; TCRdb stores in-frame clones only, minus some. The data contain about 300,000 clones, approximately 76% of them singletons. Material: PBMCs, obtained at disease progression, from a patient treated with ibrutinib. The source of these receptors is a human donor with chronic lymphocytic leukemia. Each CDR3 is given with its conserved first and last residue. The D gene is left open where the match is weak. Not all rows give a size; the values are once, few, many and, for expanded clones, a class.

j_gene: TRBJ1-3
abundance: .
d_gene: .
v_gene: TRBV7-9
CDR3nt: TGTGCCAGCAGCTTAGGAGAAGGTGGAAACACCATATATTTT
CDR3aa: CASSLGEGGNTIYF

j_gene: TRBJ1-2
abundance: few
d_gene: .
v_gene: TRBV29-1
CDR3nt: TGCAGCACTGGGGACATCTCTTATGGCTACACCTTC
CDR3aa: CSTGDISYGYTF

j_gene: TRBJ2-7
abundance: .
d_gene: .
v_gene: TRBV5-1
CDR3nt: TGCGCCAGCAGCTTGTGGGAAGGGGAGCAGTACTTC
CDR3aa: CASSLWEGEQYF

j_gene: TRBJ1-1
abundance: .
d_gene: TRBD1
v_gene: TRBV7-9
CDR3nt: TGTGCCAGCAGCGCCGATACAGGGGTTAGGACTGAAGCTTTCTTT
CDR3aa: CASSADTGVRTEAFF

j_gene: TRBJ2-5
abundance: .
d_gene: TRBD2
v_gene: TRBV7-6
CDR3nt: TGTGCCAGCAAGTCCCTAGGCCCAGGACTAGCGGGAAATGGACAAGAGACCCAGTACTTC
CDR3aa: CASKSLGPGLAGNGQETQYF

j_gene: TRBJ2-3
abundance: .
d_gene: .
v_gene: TRBV7-3
CDR3nt: TGTGCCAGCAGCTTAAGGGCTGGCACAGATACGCAGTATTTT
CDR3aa: CASSLRAGTDTQYF

j_gene: TRBJ2-2
abundance: few
d_gene: TRBD2
v_gene: TRBV5-1
CDR3nt: TGCGCCAGCAGCTTGGTTCTAGCGGGGCTCACCGGGGAGCTGTTTTTT
CDR3aa: CASSLVLAGLTGELFF

j_gene: TRBJ1-6
abundance: .
d_gene: .
v_gene: TRBV4-2
CDR3nt: TGTGCCAGCAGCCAAGCGCCCCGACAGCTAAATTCACCCCTCCACTTT
CDR3aa: CASSQAPRQLNSPLHF

j_gene: TRBJ1-2
abundance: few
d_gene: .
v_gene: TRBV4-1
CDR3nt: TGCGCCAGCAGCCAAGTTGACTTTAACTATGGCTACACCTTC
CDR3aa: CASSQVDFNYGYTF

j_gene: TRBJ1-6
abundance: .
d_gene: .
v_gene: TRBV6-5
CDR3nt: TGTGCCAGCAGAATCTCGTGGGAGGAGAATTCACCCCTCCACTTT
CDR3aa: CASRISWEENSPLHF

j_gene: TRBJ2-7
abundance: .
d_gene: .
v_gene: TRBV14
CDR3nt: TGTGCCAGCAGCCAAGTTGCGGTTTACGAGCAGTACTTC
CDR3aa: CASSQVAVYEQYF

j_gene: TRBJ2-7
abundance: .
d_gene: .
v_gene: TRBV9
CDR3nt: TGTGCCAGCAGCGTAGCTGGCACACACTACGAGCAGTACTTC
CDR3aa: CASSVAGTHYEQYF

j_gene: TRBJ2-5
abundance: .
d_gene: .
v_gene: TRBV7-2
CDR3nt: TGTGCCAGCAGCTTAGCGCGGAGTCAAGAGACCCAGTACTTC
CDR3aa: CASSLARSQETQYF

j_gene: TRBJ2-1
abundance: .
d_gene: TRBD2
v_gene: TRBV14
CDR3nt: TGTGCCAGCAGCCAAGTCGGACTAGCGGGAGTCAATGAGCAGTTCTTC
CDR3aa: CASSQVGLAGVNEQFF

j_gene: TRBJ1-4
abundance: few
d_gene: .
v_gene: TRBV6-1
CDR3nt: TGTGCCAGCAGTGAGTGGGAAATGGTCGGAAAACTGTTTTTT
CDR3aa: CASSEWEMVGKLFF

j_gene: TRBJ1-5
abundance: .
d_gene: .
v_gene: TRBV4-1
CDR3nt: TGCGCCAGCAGCCAATTAGGACCAGCCGCCGGCTTCAATCAGCCCCAGCATTTT
CDR3aa: CASSQLGPAAGFNQPQHF

j_gene: TRBJ2-7
abundance: .
d_gene: TRBD2
v_gene: TRBV5-4
CDR3nt: TGTGCCAGCAGACGGACTAGCGGGGGGGCCGAGGAGCAGTACTTC
CDR3aa: CASRRTSGGAEEQYF

j_gene: TRBJ2-7
abundance: .
d_gene: TRBD1
v_gene: TRBV18
CDR3nt: TGTGCCAGCTCACCGAGGGACAGGACTCACGAGCAGTACTTC
CDR3aa: CASSPRDRTHEQYF

j_gene: TRBJ1-2
abundance: few
d_gene: .
v_gene: TRBV6-5
CDR3nt: TGTGCCAGCAGAGATGGGCAGGGTGGCTACACCTTC
CDR3aa: CASRDGQGGYTF

j_gene: TRBJ1-5
abundance: .
d_gene: .
v_gene: TRBV3-1/TRBV3-2
CDR3nt: TGTGCCAGCCCTCAGCCCCAGCATTTT
CDR3aa: CASPQPQHF

j_gene: TRBJ2-3
abundance: .
d_gene: TRBD2
v_gene: TRBV5-4
CDR3nt: TGTGCCAGCAGCTTCGGGACTAGCGGGGGTACAGATACGCAGTATTTT
CDR3aa: CASSFGTSGGTDTQYF

j_gene: TRBJ2-2
abundance: .
d_gene: .
v_gene: TRBV7-2
CDR3nt: TGTGCCAGCAGTCCCAGTACTAGGACCGGGGAGCTGTTTTTT
CDR3aa: CASSPSTRTGELFF

j_gene: TRBJ2-5
abundance: .
d_gene: TRBD2
v_gene: TRBV6-1
CDR3nt: TGTGCCAGCAGTGAGCCGGTTGGACTAGCGGGACAAGAGACCCAGTACTTC
CDR3aa: CASSEPVGLAGQETQYF

j_gene: TRBJ2-3
abundance: .
d_gene: .
v_gene: TRBV10-3
CDR3nt: TGTGCCATCAGTGAGTCGTCGTTGGATACGCAGTATTTT
CDR3aa: CAISESSLDTQYF

j_gene: TRBJ2-7
abundance: .
d_gene: TRBD2
v_gene: TRBV10-3
CDR3nt: TGTGCCATCGATGCCGGGGGGGACTTCGAGCAGTACTTC
CDR3aa: CAIDAGGDFEQYF

j_gene: TRBJ1-5
abundance: once
d_gene: .
v_gene: TRBV5-8
CDR3nt: TGTGCCAGCAGCTTGGTGCAGGGCCCTAGTGGCAATCAGCCCCAGCATTTT
CDR3aa: CASSLVQGPSGNQPQHF

j_gene: TRBJ2-3
abundance: .
d_gene: .
v_gene: TRBV5-1
CDR3nt: TGCGCCAGCAGCCCCGGGGACTTCACAGATACGCAGTATTTT
CDR3aa: CASSPGDFTDTQYF

j_gene: TRBJ1-1
abundance: .
d_gene: .
v_gene: TRBV6-5
CDR3nt: TGTGCCAGCAGTTACTCGGACAGTTACACTGAAGCTTTCTTT
CDR3aa: CASSYSDSYTEAFF

j_gene: TRBJ1-4
abundance: .
d_gene: .
v_gene: TRBV6-1
CDR3nt: TGTGCCAGCAGTGGGTGGGGAACTAATGAAAAACTGTTTTTT
CDR3aa: CASSGWGTNEKLFF